These 11 T cell receptor beta chains came from one sample sequenced in a study of CXCR3-negative and CXCR3-positive naive CD8 T cells. 5' RACE that incorporated UMI labels was used to prepare the TRB cDNA libraries. TCRdb reprocessed the 5' RACE reads and reports one entry per CDR3 protein, with no DNA. Across about 38,000 distinct CDR3 sequences, the top ten clones capture roughly 15% of the sample. The sequencing input was memory CD8+ T cells from blood. The source is a human donor in good health. Some clones in this sample may be carry-over from other donors' samples.

The V call is TRBV6-5, the J call TRBJ1-3. CDR3 size: 15 residues. Germline CDR1 MNHEY, CDR2 SVGAGI. CDR3 amino acids: CASTNQRGRGNTIYF.

The rearrangement links TRBV20-1 to TRBJ2-1; TCRdb lists TRBD1, though no DNA is available to test this call. This CDR3 contains 16 residues. Germline loops: CDR1 DFQATT, CDR2 SNEGSKA (reference sequence). CDR3 sequence: CSARATGEPSYNEQFF.

This rearrangement joins TRBV4-3 to TRBJ2-1; TCRdb proposes TRBD1, but this gene call is untestable without DNA. This CDR3 contains 12 residues. Germline-derived CDR1 and CDR2 are LGHNA and YSLEER. The CDR3 region is CASSPPGNEQFF.

The chain has TRBV6-2 or TRBV6-3 and TRBJ2-7. The CDR3 is 13 amino acids. Germline-derived CDR1 and CDR2 are MNHEY and SVGEGT. The CDR3 here is CASSYSELYEQYF.

Here the CDR3 reads CASSLALGQGQETQYF. This sequence joins TRBV5-6 and TRBJ2-5; as DNA is missing, the TRBD1 call by TCRdb cannot be tested. Germline loops: CDR1 SGHDT, CDR2 YYEEEE. CDR3 length: 16 amino acids.

The chain employs TRBV12-3 or TRBV12-4 and TRBJ2-6; TCRdb's D call, TRBD1, is unchecked because there is no DNA. The CDR3 has 17 residues. The CDR3 sequence: CASRDRGYSRGANVLTF.

J is TRBJ2-1 and V is TRBV12-3 or TRBV12-4; TCRdb names TRBD2, which stays unverified in the absence of DNA. This CDR3 region has 13 residues. The CDR3 here is CASSQTSGGIGFF.

This chain links TRBV4-3 with TRBJ2-7; TCRdb indicates TRBD1, and absent DNA this call remains unverified. The CDR3 covers 18 residues. Germline values: CDR1 LGHNA, CDR2 YSLEER. The CDR3 sequence is CASSQETIENRVTYEQYF.

V is TRBV12-3 or TRBV12-4 and J is TRBJ2-7; the D gene TCRdb calls, TRBD2, cannot be checked with no DNA. This CDR3 comprises 15 residues. The CDR3 loop reads CASRQTSGLSYEQYF.

The V gene is TRBV5-6, the J gene TRBJ2-1. In germline, CDR1 is SGHDT, CDR2 YYEEEE. The CDR3 covers 16 residues. CDR3 protein: CASSLPGPYLYNEQFF. The entire variable domain, with the rest obtained from reference TRBV5-6 and TRBJ2-1, is as follows: DAGVTQSPTHLIKTRGQQVTLRCSPKSGHDTVSWYQQALGQGPQFIFQYYEEEERQRGNFPDRFSGHQFPNYSSELNVNALLLGDSALYLCASSLPGPYLYNEQFFGPGTRLTVL.

The chain uses TRBV5-1 and TRBJ2-7; TCRdb's D call, TRBD1, is unchecked because there is no DNA. The CDR3 is made up of 17 amino acids. CDR1 SGHRS and CDR2 YFSETQ come from the germline V gene. CDR3 region: CASSLSLLPGQIYEQYF.